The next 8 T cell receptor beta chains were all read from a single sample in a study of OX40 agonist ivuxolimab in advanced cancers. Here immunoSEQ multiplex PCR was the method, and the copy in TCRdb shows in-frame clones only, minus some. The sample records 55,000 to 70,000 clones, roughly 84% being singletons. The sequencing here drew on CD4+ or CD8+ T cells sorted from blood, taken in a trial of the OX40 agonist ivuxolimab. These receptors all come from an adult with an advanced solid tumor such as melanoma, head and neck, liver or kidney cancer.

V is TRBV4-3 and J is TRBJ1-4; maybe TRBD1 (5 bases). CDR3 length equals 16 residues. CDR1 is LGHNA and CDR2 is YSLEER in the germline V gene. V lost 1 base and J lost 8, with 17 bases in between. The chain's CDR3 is CASSQATPPGREKLFF. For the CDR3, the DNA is TGCGCCAGCAGCCAAGCCACCCCCCCAGGGAGGGAAAAACTGTTTTTT.

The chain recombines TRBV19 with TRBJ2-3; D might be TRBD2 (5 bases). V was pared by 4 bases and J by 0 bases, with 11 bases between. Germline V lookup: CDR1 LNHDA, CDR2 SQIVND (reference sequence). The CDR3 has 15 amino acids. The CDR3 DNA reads TGTGCCAGTAGTAGGCTAGCAAGTAGCACAGATACGCAGTATTTT. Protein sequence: CASSRLASSTDTQYF. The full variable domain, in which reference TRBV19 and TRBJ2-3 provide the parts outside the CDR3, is DGGITQSPKYLFRKEGQNVTLSCEQNLNHDAMYWYRQDPGQGLRLIYYSQIVNDFQKGDIAEGYSVSREKKESFPLTVTSAQKNPTAFYLCASSRLASSTDTQYFGPGTRLTVL.

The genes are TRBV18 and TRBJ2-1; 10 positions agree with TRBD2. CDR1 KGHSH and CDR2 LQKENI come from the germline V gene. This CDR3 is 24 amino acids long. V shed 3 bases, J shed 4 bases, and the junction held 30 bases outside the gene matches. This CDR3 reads CASSPTGNLPLAGDPIPWYNEQFF. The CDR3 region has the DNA TGTGCCAGCTCACCTACAGGTAACCTTCCCCTAGCGGGAGATCCCATTCCCTGGTACAATGAGCAGTTCTTC.

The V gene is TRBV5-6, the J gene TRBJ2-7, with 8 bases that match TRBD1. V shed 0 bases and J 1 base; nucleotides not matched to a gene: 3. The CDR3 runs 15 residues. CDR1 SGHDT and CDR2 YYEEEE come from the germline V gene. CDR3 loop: CASSLAGQGSYEQYF. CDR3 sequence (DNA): TGTGCCAGCAGCTTGGCAGGACAGGGATCCTACGAGCAGTACTTC.

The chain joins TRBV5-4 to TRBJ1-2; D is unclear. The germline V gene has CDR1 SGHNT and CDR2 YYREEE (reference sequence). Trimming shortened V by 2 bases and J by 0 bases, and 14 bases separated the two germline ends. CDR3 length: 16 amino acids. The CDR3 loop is CASSLEVGSANYGYTF. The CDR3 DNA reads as TGTGCCAGCAGCTTAGAGGTTGGGAGCGCTAACTATGGCTACACCTTC.

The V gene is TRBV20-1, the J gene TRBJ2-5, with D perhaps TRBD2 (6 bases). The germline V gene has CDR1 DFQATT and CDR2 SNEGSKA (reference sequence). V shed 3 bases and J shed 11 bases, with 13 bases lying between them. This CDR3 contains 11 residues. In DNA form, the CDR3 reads TGCAGTGCTAGGGTAGTAGCGGAGCAGTACTTC. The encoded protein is CSARVVAEQYF.

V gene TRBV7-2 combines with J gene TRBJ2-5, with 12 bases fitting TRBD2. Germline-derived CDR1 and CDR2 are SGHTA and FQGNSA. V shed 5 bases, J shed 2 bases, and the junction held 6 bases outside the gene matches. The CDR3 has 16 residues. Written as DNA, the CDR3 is TGTGCCAGCAGCCTTCGGACTAGCGGGGTTCAAGAGACCCAGTACTTC. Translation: CASSLRTSGVQETQYF. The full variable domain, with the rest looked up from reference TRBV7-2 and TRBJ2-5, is GAGVSQSPSNKVTEKGKDVELRCDPISGHTALYWYRQSLGQGLEFLIYFQGNSAPDKSGLPSDRFSAERTGGSVSTLTIQRTQQEDSAVYLCASSLRTSGVQETQYFGPGTRLLVL.

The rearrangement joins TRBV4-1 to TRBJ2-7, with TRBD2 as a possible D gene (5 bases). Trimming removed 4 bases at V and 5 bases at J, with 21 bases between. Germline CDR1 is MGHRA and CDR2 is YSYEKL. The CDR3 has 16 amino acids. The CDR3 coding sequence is TGCGCCAGCAGCCCACAGTGGAGGAAGGCGTCCCACGAGCAGTACTTC. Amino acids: CASSPQWRKASHEQYF.